This TCR beta chain was found in a study of T cell responses to AZD1222 COVID-19 vaccine. Study-level points and caveats: The donor cohort was predominantly white British with a female majority, and clonal diversity may have been underestimated.

With respect to this clone: Its antigen is not known.

The method was immunoSEQ multiplex PCR; TCRdb's version includes in-frame clones alone and lacks a portion of them. The table lists 75,000 to 100,000 clones, 80% to 90% of them singletons. Germline CDR1 is SGHRS and CDR2 is YFSETQ. The CDR3 sequence is 16 residues long. V lost 0 bases, J lost 2 bases, and 3 bases stayed unmatched. The specimen comprised peripheral blood, sampled on day 0 of AZD1222 vaccination. This TCR derives from an adult in good health. The chain links TRBV5-1 to TRBJ2-5, with 11 positions matching TRBD2. The CDR3 DNA reads TGCGCCAGCAGCTTGGGTTTAGCGGGAGGGCAAGAGACCCAGTACTTC. It codes for CASSLGLAGGQETQYF.